The TCR beta chain under discussion was sequenced for a study of T-cell memory formation after mild COVID-19. About the research overall: TCR clusters were mostly donor specific.

Regarding the study as a whole: CD4/CD8 balance characterized clones contracting day 15 to 85, and CD4+ skew characterized later expanders.

UMIs and sample barcodes were carried by the TCR alpha and TCR beta cDNA libraries that 5'RACE produced using constant-segment primers. TCRdb passed the 5' RACE reads through MiXCR, listing each CDR3 protein once. The repertoire holds around 420,000 distinct CDR3 sequences, with 20% to 25% as singletons. This CDR3 spans 14 amino acids. Trimming shortened V by 4 bases and J by 7 bases, and 19 bases separated the two germline ends. Germline values: CDR1 SQVTM, CDR2 ANQGSEA. To note about this clonotype: The antigen is unknown.

This clonotype was obtained from an adult woman who had mild COVID-19 (a few samples of this study predate the infection). Cell type and time point are not known. The rearrangement uses TRBV29-1 and TRBJ1-2, with D perhaps TRBD1 (5 bases). The sequencing input was PBMCs or a T cell subset sorted from them (not recorded which). The CDR3 loop reads CSVGVVTVYGGYTF. CDR3 sequence (DNA): TGCAGCGTTGGGGTGGTGACAGTTTACGGTGGCTACACCTTC.